This record looks at one TCR beta chain sequence and its context. The CDR3 loop spans 15 amino acids. CDR1 is SGHTA, CDR2 FQGNSA, per germline. V dropped 1 base and J dropped 7 bases, with 13 bases sitting between them. TCRdb's table, derived via immunoSEQ multiplex PCR, lists solely in-frame clones and lacks some. This table has 200,000 to 250,000 clones, over 65% appearing once. The data were taken from a study of blood T cell repertoires in COVID-19. Study-wide context: T cells, B-cell-depleted T cells, or PBMCs provided the cDNA or gDNA that served as material.

The gene calls are TRBV7-2 and TRBJ1-4; TRBD1 is a possible D gene (6 bases). This TCR was recovered from an older woman who had recovered from COVID-19. Sequenced material: PBMCs or T cells enriched from blood (not recorded which). The CDR3 loop reads CASSLVADSGEKLFF. The CDR3 DNA reads TGTGCCAGCAGCTTAGTTGCGGACAGCGGTGAAAAACTGTTTTTT. Based on the CDR3 plus reference TRBV7-2 and TRBJ1-4, the full variable domain is GAGVSQSPSNKVTEKGKDVELRCDPISGHTALYWYRQSLGQGLEFLIYFQGNSAPDKSGLPSDRFSAERTGGSVSTLTIQRTQQEDSAVYLCASSLVADSGEKLFFGSGTQLSVL.